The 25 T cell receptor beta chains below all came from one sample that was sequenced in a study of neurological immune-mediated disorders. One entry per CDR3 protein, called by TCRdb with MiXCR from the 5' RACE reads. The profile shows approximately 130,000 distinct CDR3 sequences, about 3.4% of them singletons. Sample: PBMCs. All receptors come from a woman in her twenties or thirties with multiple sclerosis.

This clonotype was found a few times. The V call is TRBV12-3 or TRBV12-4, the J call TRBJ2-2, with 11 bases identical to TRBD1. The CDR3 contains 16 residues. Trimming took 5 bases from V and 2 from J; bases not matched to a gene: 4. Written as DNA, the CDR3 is TGTGCCAGCAGTCCAGGACAGGGGGCAAACACCGGGGAGCTGTTTTTT. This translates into CASSPGQGANTGELFF.

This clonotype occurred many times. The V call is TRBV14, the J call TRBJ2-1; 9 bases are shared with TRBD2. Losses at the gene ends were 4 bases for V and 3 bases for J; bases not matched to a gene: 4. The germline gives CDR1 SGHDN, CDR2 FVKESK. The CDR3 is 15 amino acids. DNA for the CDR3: TGTGCCAGCAGCCGACTAGCGGAGTACTACAATGAGCAGTTCTTC. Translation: CASSRLAEYYNEQFF.

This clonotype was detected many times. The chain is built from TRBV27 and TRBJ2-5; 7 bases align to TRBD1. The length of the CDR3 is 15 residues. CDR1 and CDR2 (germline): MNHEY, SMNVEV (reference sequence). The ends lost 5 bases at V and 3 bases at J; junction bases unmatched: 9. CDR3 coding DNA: TGTGCCAGCAGTGCCCTGACAGGGTCCAAAGAGACCCAGTACTTC. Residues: CASSALTGSKETQYF.

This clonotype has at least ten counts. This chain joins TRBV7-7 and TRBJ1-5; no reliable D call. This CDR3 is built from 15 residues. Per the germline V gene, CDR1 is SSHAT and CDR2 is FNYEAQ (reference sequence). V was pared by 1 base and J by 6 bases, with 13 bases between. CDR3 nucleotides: TGTGCCAGCAGCTTAGTCCTCAGGCTTATTCAGCCCCAGCATTTT. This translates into CASSLVLRLIQPQHF.

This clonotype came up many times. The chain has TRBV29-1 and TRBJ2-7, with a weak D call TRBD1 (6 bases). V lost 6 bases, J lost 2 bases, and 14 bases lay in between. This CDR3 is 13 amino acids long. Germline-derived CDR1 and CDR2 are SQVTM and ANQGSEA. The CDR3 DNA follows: TGCAGCGTCCGGGACACCCGAACCTACGAGCAGTACTTC. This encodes CSVRDTRTYEQYF.

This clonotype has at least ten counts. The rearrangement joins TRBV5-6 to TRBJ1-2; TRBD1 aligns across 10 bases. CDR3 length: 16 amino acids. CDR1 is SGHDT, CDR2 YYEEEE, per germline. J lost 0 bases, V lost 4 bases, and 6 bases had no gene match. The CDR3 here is CASSGDRGSANYGYTF. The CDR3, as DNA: TGTGCCAGCAGCGGGGACAGGGGATCGGCTAACTATGGCTACACCTTC.

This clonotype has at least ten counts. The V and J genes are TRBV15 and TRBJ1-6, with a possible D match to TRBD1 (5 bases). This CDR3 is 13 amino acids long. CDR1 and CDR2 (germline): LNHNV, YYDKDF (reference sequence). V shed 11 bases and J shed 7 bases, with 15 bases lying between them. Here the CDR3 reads CAAGGGLNSPLHF. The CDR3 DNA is TGTGCCGCCGGGGGTGGCCTCAATTCACCCCTCCACTTT.

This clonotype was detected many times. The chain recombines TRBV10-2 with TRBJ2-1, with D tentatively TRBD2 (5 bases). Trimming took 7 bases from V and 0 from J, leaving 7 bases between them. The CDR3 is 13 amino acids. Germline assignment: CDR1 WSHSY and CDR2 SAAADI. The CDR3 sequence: CASKRDSYNEQFF. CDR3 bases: TGCGCCAGCAAACGGGACTCCTACAATGAGCAGTTCTTC.

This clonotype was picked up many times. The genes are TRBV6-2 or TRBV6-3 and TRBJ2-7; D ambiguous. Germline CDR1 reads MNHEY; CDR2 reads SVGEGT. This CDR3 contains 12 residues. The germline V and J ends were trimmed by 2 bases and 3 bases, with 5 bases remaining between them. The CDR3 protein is CASSYQIYEQYF. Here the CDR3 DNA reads TGTGCCAGCAGTTACCAGATCTACGAGCAGTACTTC.

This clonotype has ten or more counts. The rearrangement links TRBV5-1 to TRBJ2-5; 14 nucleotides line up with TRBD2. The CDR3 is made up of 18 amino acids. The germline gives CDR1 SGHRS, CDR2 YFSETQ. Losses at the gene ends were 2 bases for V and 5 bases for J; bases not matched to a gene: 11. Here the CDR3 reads CASSFTGTSGRFGETQYF. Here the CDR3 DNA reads TGCGCCAGCAGCTTCACCGGGACTAGCGGGAGATTTGGGGAGACCCAGTACTTC.

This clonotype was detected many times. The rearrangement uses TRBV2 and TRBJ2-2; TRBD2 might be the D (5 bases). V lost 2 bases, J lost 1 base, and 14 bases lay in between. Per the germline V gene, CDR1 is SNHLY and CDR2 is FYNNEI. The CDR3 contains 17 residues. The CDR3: CASSEISRRENTGELFF. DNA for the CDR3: TGTGCCAGCAGTGAAATTTCTCGTCGGGAGAACACCGGGGAGCTGTTTTTT.

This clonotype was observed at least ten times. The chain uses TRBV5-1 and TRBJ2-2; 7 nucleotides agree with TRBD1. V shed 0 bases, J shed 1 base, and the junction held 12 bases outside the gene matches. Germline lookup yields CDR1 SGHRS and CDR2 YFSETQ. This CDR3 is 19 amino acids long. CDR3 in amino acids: CASSLDIPLRDRNTGELFF. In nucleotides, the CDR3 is TGCGCCAGCAGCTTGGATATACCACTCCGGGACAGGAACACCGGGGAGCTGTTTTTT.

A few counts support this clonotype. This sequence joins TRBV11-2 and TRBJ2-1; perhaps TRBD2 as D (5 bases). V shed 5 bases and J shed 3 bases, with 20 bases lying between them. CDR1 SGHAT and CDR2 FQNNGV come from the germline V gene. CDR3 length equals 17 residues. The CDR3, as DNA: TGTGCCAGCAGCCAAGGCGGCGGGCTAGTGGGCTACAATGAGCAGTTCTTC. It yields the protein CASSQGGGLVGYNEQFF.

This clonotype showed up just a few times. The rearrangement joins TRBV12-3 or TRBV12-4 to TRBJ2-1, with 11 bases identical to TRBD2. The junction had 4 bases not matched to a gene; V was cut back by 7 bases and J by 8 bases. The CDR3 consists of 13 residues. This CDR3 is CASTLAGGDEQFF. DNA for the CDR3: TGTGCCAGCACTCTAGCGGGGGGAGATGAGCAGTTCTTC.

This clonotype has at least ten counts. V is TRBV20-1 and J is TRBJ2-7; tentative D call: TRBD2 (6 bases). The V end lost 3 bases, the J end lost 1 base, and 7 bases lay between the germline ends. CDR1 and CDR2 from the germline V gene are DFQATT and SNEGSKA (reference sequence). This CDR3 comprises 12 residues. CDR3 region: CSASGRSYEQYF. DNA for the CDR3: TGCAGTGCTAGCGGGAGATCCTACGAGCAGTACTTC.

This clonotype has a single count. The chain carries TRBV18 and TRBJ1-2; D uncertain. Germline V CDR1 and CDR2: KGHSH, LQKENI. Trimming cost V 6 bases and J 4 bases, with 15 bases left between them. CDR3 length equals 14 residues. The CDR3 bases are TGTGCCAGCTCCCACGGGAGGGCCAGCTATGGCTACACCTTC. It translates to CASSHGRASYGYTF.

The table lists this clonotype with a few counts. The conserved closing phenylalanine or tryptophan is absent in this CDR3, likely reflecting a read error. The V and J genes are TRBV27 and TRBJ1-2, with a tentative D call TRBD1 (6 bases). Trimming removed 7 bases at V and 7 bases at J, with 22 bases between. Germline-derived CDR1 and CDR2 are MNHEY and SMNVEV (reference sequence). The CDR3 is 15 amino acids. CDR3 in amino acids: CASTSLLSGARGYTL. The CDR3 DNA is TGTGCCAGCACCTCCCTTTTGTCGGGGGCGCGTGGCTACACCCTC.

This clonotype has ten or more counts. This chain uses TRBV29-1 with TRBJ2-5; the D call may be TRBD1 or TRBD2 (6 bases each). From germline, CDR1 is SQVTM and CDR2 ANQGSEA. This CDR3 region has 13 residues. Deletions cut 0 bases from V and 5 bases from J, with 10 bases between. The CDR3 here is CSVEDVGGETQYF. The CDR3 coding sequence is TGCAGCGTTGAAGATGTAGGGGGGGAGACCCAGTACTTC.

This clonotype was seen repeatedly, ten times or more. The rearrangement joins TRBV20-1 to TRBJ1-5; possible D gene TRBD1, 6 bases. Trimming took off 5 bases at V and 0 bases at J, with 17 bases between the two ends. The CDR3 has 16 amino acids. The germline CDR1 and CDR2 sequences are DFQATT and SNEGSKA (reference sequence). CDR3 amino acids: CSAGPSGADSNQPQHF. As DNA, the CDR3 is TGCAGTGCTGGGCCCTCAGGGGCGGATAGCAATCAGCCCCAGCATTTT.

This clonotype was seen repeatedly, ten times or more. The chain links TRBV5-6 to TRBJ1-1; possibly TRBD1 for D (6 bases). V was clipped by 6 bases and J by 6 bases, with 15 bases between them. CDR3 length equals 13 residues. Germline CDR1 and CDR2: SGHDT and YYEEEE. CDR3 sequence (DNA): TGTGCCAGCATACGGAGTGCAGGGGCTGAAGCTTTCTTT. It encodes CASIRSAGAEAFF. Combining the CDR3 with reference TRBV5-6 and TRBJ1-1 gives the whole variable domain DAGVTQSPTHLIKTRGQQVTLRCSPKSGHDTVSWYQQALGQGPQFIFQYYEEEERQRGNFPDRFSGHQFPNYSSELNVNALLLGDSALYLCASIRSAGAEAFFGQGTRLTVV.

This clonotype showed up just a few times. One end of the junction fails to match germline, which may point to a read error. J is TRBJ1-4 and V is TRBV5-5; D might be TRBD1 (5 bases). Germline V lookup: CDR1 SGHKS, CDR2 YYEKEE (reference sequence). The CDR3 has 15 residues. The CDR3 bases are TGTGCCAGCAGCCCCACCGGGGGGGAATATGAAAAACTGTTTTTC. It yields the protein CASSPTGGEYEKLFF.

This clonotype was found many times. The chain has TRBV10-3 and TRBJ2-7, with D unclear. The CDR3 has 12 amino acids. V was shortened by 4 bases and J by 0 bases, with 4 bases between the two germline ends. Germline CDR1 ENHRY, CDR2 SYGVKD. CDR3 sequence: CAISGSSYEQYF. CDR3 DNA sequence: TGTGCCATCAGTGGGAGCTCCTACGAGCAGTACTTC.

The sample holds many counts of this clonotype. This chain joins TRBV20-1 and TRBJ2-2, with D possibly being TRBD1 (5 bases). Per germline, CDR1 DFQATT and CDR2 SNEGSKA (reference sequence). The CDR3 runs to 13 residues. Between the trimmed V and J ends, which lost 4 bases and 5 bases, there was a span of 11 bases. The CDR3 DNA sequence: TGCAGTGCTATCTCAGGGAATACCGGGGAGCTGTTTTTT. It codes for CSAISGNTGELFF.

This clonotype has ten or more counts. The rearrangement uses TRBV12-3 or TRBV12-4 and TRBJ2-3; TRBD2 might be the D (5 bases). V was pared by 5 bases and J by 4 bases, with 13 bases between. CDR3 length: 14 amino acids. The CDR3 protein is CASSVTGVPDTQYF. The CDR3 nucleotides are TGTGCCAGCAGTGTAACCGGGGTCCCAGATACGCAGTATTTT.

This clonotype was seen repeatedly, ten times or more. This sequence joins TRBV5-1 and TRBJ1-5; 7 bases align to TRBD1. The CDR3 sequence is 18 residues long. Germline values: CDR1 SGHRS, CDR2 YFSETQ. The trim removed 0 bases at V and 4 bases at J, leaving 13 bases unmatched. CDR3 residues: CASSLVPGGNTVNQPQHF. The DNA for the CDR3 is TGCGCCAGCAGCTTGGTGCCAGGGGGGAATACCGTTAATCAGCCCCAGCATTTT.